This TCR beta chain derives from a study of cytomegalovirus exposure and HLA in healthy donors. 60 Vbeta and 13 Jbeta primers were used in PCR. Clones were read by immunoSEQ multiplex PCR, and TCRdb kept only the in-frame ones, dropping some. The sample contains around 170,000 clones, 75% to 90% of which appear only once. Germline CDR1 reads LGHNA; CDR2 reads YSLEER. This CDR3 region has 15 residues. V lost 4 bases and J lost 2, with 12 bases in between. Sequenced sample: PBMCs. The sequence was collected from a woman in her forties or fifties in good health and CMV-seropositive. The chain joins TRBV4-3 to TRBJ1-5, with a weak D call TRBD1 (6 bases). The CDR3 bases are TGCGCCAGCAGCCGAAACAGGGACGGCAATCAGCCCCAGCATTTT. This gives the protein CASSRNRDGNQPQHF.